The 18 T cell receptor beta chains reported below all come from one sample, sequenced in a study of shared clonotypes between healthy human individuals (dated by TCRdb to 2018 to 2020). The library was prepared using the immunoSEQ multiplex PCR assay. TCRdb provides this immuneACCESS table in a form limited to in-frame rearrangements. Some clones are lacking; in checked studies, under half of them reflect an unresolved V gene, and why the rest are absent is not known. This sample has about 2.3 million clones in its table, and approximately 95% of those were observed once. The ten largest account for about 0.39% of the sample. The sample was naive CD4+ T cells from PBMCs. The cell subset or site label, as the study defines it: CD45RA+ positively selected. The origin of the receptors is a man between 18 and 29 years old in good health. Some clones in this sample may be carry-over from other donors' samples.

This clone was detected only once. The chain joins TRBV4-1 to TRBJ2-5; D is uncertain. V lost 2 bases to trimming and J lost 5 bases, with 12 bases between them. The length of the CDR3 is 14 residues. Germline V lookup: CDR1 MGHRA, CDR2 YSYEKL. This CDR3 reads CASSQPRALETQYF. In DNA, the CDR3 is TGCGCCAGCAGCCAACCTCGGGCTCTGGAGACCCAGTACTTC.

The CDR3 coding sequence is TGTGCCAGTAGTATTCGAGGGACAGGGGAGCAGTACTTC. Translation: CASSIRGTGEQYF. The chain is built from TRBV19 and TRBJ2-7; 9 bases are a match to TRBD1. J was trimmed by 7 bases and V by 3 bases; bases with no gene match: 4. This CDR3 region has 13 residues. Germline-derived CDR1 and CDR2 are LNHDA and SQIVND (reference sequence).

The chain employs TRBV4-3 and TRBJ2-2; TRBD2 is a possible D gene (5 bases). Per the germline V gene, CDR1 is LGHNA and CDR2 is YSLEER. The CDR3 loop spans 16 amino acids. V was pared by 0 bases and J by 5 bases, with 13 bases between. CDR3 residues: CASSQDGETITGELFF. The CDR3 DNA is TGCGCCAGCAGCCAAGATGGGGAGACTATTACCGGGGAGCTGTTTTTT.

The rearrangement links TRBV5-1 to TRBJ1-5; 10 bases match TRBD1. The CDR3 spans 15 residues. Germline CDR1 and CDR2: SGHRS and YFSETQ. V lost 4 bases, J lost 5 bases, and 6 bases stayed unmatched. CDR3 nucleotides: TGCGCCAGCAGCAATGGGACAGGGGTTGATCAGCCCCAGCATTTT. Amino acid sequence: CASSNGTGVDQPQHF.

This sequence joins TRBV7-6 and TRBJ1-2, with D perhaps matching TRBD1 (6 bases). The germline V gene has CDR1 SGHVS and CDR2 FNYEAQ. V was trimmed by 1 base and J by 4 bases, leaving 25 bases between them. The CDR3 extends over 19 amino acids. This CDR3 reads CASSLGGPPGPGSFYGYTF. As DNA, the CDR3 is TGTGCCAGCAGCTTAGGGGGGCCCCCGGGCCCCGGATCCTTCTATGGCTACACCTTC.

The chain couples TRBV19 to TRBJ2-7; possible D gene TRBD2, 5 bases. V shed 6 bases and J shed 7 bases, with 19 bases lying between them. The CDR3 extends over 14 amino acids. Germline loops: CDR1 LNHDA, CDR2 SQIVND (reference sequence). Written as DNA, the CDR3 is TGTGCCAGTAGCCCCCGGGGAGCACTGAGGGAGCAGTACTTC. Amino acids: CASSPRGALREQYF.

This clone occurred once. DNA of the CDR3: TGTGCCAGCAGTTCCCAGGGTCCGGGTGATGAAAAACTGTTTTTT. Translated: CASSSQGPGDEKLFF. V gene TRBV6-5 combines with J gene TRBJ1-4; perhaps TRBD1 as D (5 bases). The CDR3 sequence is 15 residues long. The germline CDR1 and CDR2 sequences are MNHEY and SVGAGI. Trimming took off 4 bases at V and 6 bases at J, with 15 bases between the two ends.

This chain links TRBV30 with TRBJ1-1, with 7 bases identical to TRBD1. Germline values: CDR1 GTSNPN, CDR2 SVGIG (reference sequence). The CDR3 consists of 15 residues. With 4 bases clipped from V and 1 base from J, the junction kept 9 bases outside the gene matches. The CDR3 nucleotides are TGTGCCTGGATTTTTCCCGGGACAGCGAACACTGAAGCTTTCTTT. Translation gives CAWIFPGTANTEAFF.

The chain links TRBV19 to TRBJ2-5; no firm D call. CDR3 length: 13 amino acids. Germline CDR1 reads LNHDA; CDR2 reads SQIVND (reference sequence). V shed 3 bases and J shed 5 bases, with 10 bases lying between them. This CDR3 reads CASSMDGSETQYF. The CDR3 DNA sequence: TGTGCCAGTAGTATGGACGGCAGTGAGACCCAGTACTTC.

Concerning this clone: Germline and junction disagree at one end, which may indicate a read error. This rearrangement joins TRBV6-6 to TRBJ2-1, with 7 bases aligning to TRBD1. Germline CDR1 is MNHNY and CDR2 is SVGAGI (reference sequence). The CDR3 has 13 amino acids. The CDR3 DNA sequence: TGTGCCAGCACCGACGGGGCTGGGACAGTTGGGATCTTC. It is translated as CASTDGAGTVGIF.

The rearrangement links TRBV7-9 to TRBJ2-3; 10 nucleotides line up with TRBD2. J was trimmed by 4 bases and V by 11 bases; bases with no gene match: 15. Germline V CDR1 and CDR2: SEHNR, FQNEAQ (reference sequence). The CDR3 spans 16 residues. CDR3 amino acids: CAVSGRQGVVADTQYF. In DNA, the CDR3 is TGTGCCGTTAGCGGGAGGCAGGGAGTGGTCGCAGATACGCAGTATTTT. Drawing the rest from reference TRBV7-9 and TRBJ2-3, the complete variable domain is DTGVSQNPRHKITKRGQNVTFRCDPISEHNRLYWYRQTLGQGPEFLTYFQNEAQLEKSRLLSDRFSAERPKGSFSTLEIQRTEQGDSAMYLCAVSGRQGVVADTQYFGPGTRLTVL.

This chain links TRBV6-5 with TRBJ1-5, with TRBD1 as a possible D gene (6 bases). The V and J ends lost 6 bases and 3 bases respectively, with 15 bases between them. This CDR3 comprises 15 residues. Germline lookup yields CDR1 MNHEY and CDR2 SVGAGI. The DNA of the CDR3 is TGTGCCAGCAGCATTAACAGGGCCCCCAATCAGCCCCAGCATTTT. This translates into CASSINRAPNQPQHF.

This chain uses TRBV7-2 with TRBJ2-3, with D hard to call. The V end was cut by 5 bases, the J end by 4 bases, with 10 bases between. This CDR3 spans 13 amino acids. Germline CDR1 reads SGHTA; CDR2 reads FQGNSA. The CDR3 loop reads CASSVDGPDTQYF. CDR3 DNA sequence: TGTGCCAGCAGCGTCGATGGTCCAGATACGCAGTATTTT.

This rearrangement joins TRBV15 to TRBJ2-3; D remains ambiguous. The CDR3 runs to 16 residues. Germline V CDR1 and CDR2: LNHNV, YYDKDF (reference sequence). Trimming took off 8 bases at V and 0 bases at J, with 18 bases between the two ends. CDR3 sequence reads: CATGVVRTASTDTQYF. CDR3 bases: TGTGCCACCGGGGTTGTCCGGACGGCTAGCACAGATACGCAGTATTTT.

The gene calls are TRBV6-1 and TRBJ1-5; D is possibly TRBD1 (5 bases). The V gene's germline CDR1 is MNHNS and CDR2 SASEGT. This CDR3 spans 14 amino acids. The V and J ends lost 5 bases and 2 bases respectively, with 10 bases between them. The CDR3: CASSRTGGNQPQHF. DNA of the CDR3: TGTGCCAGCAGTCGAACAGGAGGCAATCAGCCCCAGCATTTT.

The CDR3 is CASREIGGNEAFF. DNA for the CDR3: TGCGCCAGCAGGGAAATTGGGGGGAATGAAGCTTTCTTT. V is TRBV4-1 and J is TRBJ1-1; the D gene is possibly TRBD1 (5 bases). The CDR3 is 13 residues long. Germline V gene lookup returns CDR1 MGHRA and CDR2 YSYEKL. Trimming took off 6 bases at V and 7 bases at J, with 15 bases between the two ends.

The chain is built from TRBV5-1 and TRBJ2-3, with D perhaps being TRBD1 or TRBD2 (5 bases each). Trimming pared 3 bases from V and 1 base from J, leaving 12 bases between. Germline CDR1 SGHRS, CDR2 YFSETQ. CDR3 length: 15 amino acids. DNA for the CDR3: TGCGCCAGCAGCTCCAGGGTGCGGGGCACAGATACGCAGTATTTT. Protein sequence: CASSSRVRGTDTQYF.

J is TRBJ2-5 and V is TRBV19; D possibly matches TRBD1 or TRBD2 (5 bases each). The CDR3 is 14 residues long. CDR1 is LNHDA and CDR2 is SQIVND in the germline V gene (reference sequence). V lost 2 bases and J 7 bases, leaving 14 bases between the germline ends. CDR3 residues: CASSIQGPSGTQYF. CDR3 nucleotide sequence: TGTGCCAGTAGTATACAGGGACCCTCGGGGACCCAGTACTTC.